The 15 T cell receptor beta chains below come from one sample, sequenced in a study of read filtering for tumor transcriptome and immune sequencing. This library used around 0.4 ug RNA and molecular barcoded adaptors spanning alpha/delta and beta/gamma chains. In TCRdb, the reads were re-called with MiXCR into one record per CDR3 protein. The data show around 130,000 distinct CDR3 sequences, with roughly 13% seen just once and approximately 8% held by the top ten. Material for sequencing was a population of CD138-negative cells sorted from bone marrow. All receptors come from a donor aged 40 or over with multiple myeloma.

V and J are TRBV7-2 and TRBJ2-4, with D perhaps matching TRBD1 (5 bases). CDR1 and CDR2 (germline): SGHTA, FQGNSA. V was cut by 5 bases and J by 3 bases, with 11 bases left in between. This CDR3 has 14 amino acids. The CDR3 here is CASSVDSGKNIQYF. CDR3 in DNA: TGTGCCAGCAGCGTCGACAGTGGCAAAAACATTCAGTACTTC.

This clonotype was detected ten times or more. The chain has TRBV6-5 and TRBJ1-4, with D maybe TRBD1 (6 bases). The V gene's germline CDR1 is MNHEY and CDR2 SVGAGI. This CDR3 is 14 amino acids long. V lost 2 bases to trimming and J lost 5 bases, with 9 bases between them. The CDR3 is CASSYGQMNEKLFF. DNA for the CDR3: TGTGCCAGCAGTTACGGACAGATGAATGAAAAACTGTTTTTT.

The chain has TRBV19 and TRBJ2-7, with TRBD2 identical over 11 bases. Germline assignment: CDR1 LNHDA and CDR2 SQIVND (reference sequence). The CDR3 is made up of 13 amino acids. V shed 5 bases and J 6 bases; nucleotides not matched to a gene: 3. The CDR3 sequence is CASSFGTSGEQYF. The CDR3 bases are TGTGCCAGTAGTTTTGGGACTAGCGGCGAGCAGTACTTC.

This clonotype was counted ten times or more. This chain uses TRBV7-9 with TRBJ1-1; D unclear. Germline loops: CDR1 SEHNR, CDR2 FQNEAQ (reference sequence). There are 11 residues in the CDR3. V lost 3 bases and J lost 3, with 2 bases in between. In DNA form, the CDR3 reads TGTGCCAGCAGCTTTGACACTGAAGCTTTCTTT. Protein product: CASSFDTEAFF. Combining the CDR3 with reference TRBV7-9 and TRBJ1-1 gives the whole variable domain DTGVSQNPRHKITKRGQNVTFRCDPISEHNRLYWYRQTLGQGPEFLTYFQNEAQLEKSRLLSDRFSAERPKGSFSTLEIQRTEQGDSAMYLCASSFDTEAFFGQGTRLTVV.

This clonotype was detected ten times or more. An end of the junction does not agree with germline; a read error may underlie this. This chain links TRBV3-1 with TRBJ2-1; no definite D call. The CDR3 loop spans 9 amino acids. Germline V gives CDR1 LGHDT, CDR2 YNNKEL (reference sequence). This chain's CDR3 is CASSQAGNF. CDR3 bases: TGTGCCAGCAGCCAAGCTGGGAACTTC.

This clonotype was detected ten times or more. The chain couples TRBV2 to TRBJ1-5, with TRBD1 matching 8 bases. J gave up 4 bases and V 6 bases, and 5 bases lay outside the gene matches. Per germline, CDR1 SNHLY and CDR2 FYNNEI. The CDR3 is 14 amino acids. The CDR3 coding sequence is TGTGCCAGCAGGACGGACAGGGCTAATCAGCCCCAGCATTTT. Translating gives CASRTDRANQPQHF. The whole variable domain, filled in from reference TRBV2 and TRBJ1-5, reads EPEVTQTPSHQVTQMGQEVILRCVPISNHLYFYWYRQILGQKVEFLVSFYNNEISEKSEIFDDQFSVERPDGSNFTLKIRSTKLEDSAMYFCASRTDRANQPQHFGDGTRLSIL.

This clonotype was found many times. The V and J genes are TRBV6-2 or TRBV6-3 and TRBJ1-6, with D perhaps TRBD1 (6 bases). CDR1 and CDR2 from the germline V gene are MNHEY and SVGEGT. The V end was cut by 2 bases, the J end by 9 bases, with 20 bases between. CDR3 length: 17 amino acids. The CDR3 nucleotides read TGTGCCAGCAGTTACAGCGGGCACGGGACATCGTCTTCACCCCTCCACTTT. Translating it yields CASSYSGHGTSSSPLHF.

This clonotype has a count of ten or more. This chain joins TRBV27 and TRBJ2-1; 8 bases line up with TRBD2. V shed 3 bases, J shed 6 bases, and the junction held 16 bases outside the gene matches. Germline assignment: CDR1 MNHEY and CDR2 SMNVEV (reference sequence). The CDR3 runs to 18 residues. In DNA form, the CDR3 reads TGTGCCAGCAGTTTGTACAAACTCGGGACTAGAAGTTCCAATGAGCAGTTCTTC. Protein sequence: CASSLYKLGTRSSNEQFF.

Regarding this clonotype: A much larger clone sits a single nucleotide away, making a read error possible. CDR3 in DNA: TGCGCCAGCAGCCAAGATACGTTCCAAAGCTCCTACGAGCAGTACTTC. As protein: CASSQDTFQSSYEQYF. This chain uses TRBV4-1 with TRBJ2-7; D is unclear. Looked up from germline, CDR1 is MGHRA and CDR2 is YSYEKL. V lost 0 bases and J lost 0, with 12 bases in between. CDR3 size: 16 residues.

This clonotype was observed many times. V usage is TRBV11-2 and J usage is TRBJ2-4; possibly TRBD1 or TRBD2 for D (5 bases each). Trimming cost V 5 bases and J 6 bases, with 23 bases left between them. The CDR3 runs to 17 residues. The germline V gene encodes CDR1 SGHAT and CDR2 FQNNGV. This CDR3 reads CASSHSVSGSPGNIQYF. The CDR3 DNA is TGTGCCAGCAGCCACTCAGTCTCAGGGAGCCCTGGAAACATTCAGTACTTC.

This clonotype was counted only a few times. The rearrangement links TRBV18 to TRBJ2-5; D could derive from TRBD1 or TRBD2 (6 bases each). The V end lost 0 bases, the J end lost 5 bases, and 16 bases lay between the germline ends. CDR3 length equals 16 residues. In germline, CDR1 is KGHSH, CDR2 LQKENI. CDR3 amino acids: CASSPPRRGTWETQYF. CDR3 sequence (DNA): TGTGCCAGCTCACCACCGAGGAGGGGGACTTGGGAGACCCAGTACTTC.

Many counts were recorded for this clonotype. CDR3 in DNA: TGTGCCAGCAGCTTAGTTAGCATCAATGAGCAGTTCTTC. This codes for CASSLVSINEQFF. The chain links TRBV7-9 to TRBJ2-1; D unresolved. The CDR3 has 13 residues. The V end lost 1 base, the J end lost 6 bases, and 7 bases lay between the germline ends. From germline, CDR1 is SEHNR and CDR2 FQNEAQ (reference sequence).

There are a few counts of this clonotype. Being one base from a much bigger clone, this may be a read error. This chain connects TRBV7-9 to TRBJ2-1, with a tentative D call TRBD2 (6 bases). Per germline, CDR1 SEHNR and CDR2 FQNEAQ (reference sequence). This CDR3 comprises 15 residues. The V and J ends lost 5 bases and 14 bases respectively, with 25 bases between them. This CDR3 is CASSPCKWEAPLEFF. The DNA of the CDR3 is TGTGCCAGCAGCCCATGTAAGTGGGAGGCCCCACTTGAGTTCTTC.

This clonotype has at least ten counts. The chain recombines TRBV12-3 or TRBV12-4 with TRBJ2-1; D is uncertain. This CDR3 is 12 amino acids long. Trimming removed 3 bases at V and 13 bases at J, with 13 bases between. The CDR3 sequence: CASSFRVLSQFF. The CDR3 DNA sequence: TGTGCCAGCAGTTTCCGGGTACTTTCCCAGTTCTTC.

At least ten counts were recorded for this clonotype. The CDR3 loop reads CSALYLLASEQYF. The CDR3 nucleotides read TGCAGTGCTCTCTATTTACTAGCTTCCGAGCAGTACTTC. This sequence joins TRBV20-1 and TRBJ2-7; D is possibly TRBD2 (6 bases). Trimming took 5 bases from V and 6 from J, leaving 17 bases between them. CDR3 size: 13 residues. Germline loops: CDR1 DFQATT, CDR2 SNEGSKA (reference sequence).